Below are 30 T cell receptor beta chains sequenced from a single sample in a study of regulatory T cells in long-lasting Graves disease. The TCR beta library used iRepertoire HTBI primers with Arm-PCR amplification of CDR3. TCRdb ran MiXCR on the multiplex PCR reads and lists one entry per CDR3 protein. The top ten clones hold about 20% of a sample with roughly 380,000 distinct CDR3 sequences, 15% to 18% of them seen once. Time point specified: newly diagnosed GD, antithyroid drugs for less than 3 months. TCR sequences were obtained from RNA taken from PBMCs. The sequenced sample was peripheral blood mononuclear cells (PBMCs), obtained at new diagnosis, from a patient treated with antithyroid drugs. These receptors all come from a female donor with Graves disease.

In DNA, the CDR3 is TGTGCCAGCCGGCAATTGGGACAGTATAATTCACCCCTCCACTTT. Amino acids: CASRQLGQYNSPLHF. The rearrangement uses TRBV2 and TRBJ1-6, with 7 bases that match TRBD1. The germline CDR1 and CDR2 sequences are SNHLY and FYNNEI. The CDR3 contains 15 residues. Trimming cost V 8 bases and J 4 bases; bases outside gene matches: 8.

This clonotype was picked up one time. This chain connects TRBV19 to TRBJ1-5; 10 bases map to TRBD1. Trimming took 7 bases from V and 5 from J; bases not matched to a gene: 5. The CDR3 sequence is 14 residues long. Germline CDR1 is LNHDA and CDR2 is SQIVND (reference sequence). The CDR3 nucleotides are TGTGCCAGTACTGAGACAGGGGGCGATCAGCCCCAGCATTTT. Translation gives CASTETGGDQPQHF. The full variable domain, rest sourced from reference TRBV19 and TRBJ1-5, is DGGITQSPKYLFRKEGQNVTLSCEQNLNHDAMYWYRQDPGQGLRLIYYSQIVNDFQKGDIAEGYSVSREKKESFPLTVTSAQKNPTAFYLCASTETGGDQPQHFGDGTRLSIL.

The J gene is TRBJ2-7, the V gene TRBV6-2 or TRBV6-3, with 13 bases aligning to TRBD2. CDR3 length: 20 amino acids. Germline CDR1 reads MNHEY; CDR2 reads SVGEGT. After removal of 2 bases from V and 2 bases from J, the junction contained 15 bases not matched to a gene. CDR3 sequence (DNA): TGTGCCAGCAGTTACAGCTCGCTGGGCCAAACTAGCGGGAGGGCCTACGAGCAGTACTTC. It yields the protein CASSYSSLGQTSGRAYEQYF.

This clonotype was counted many times. The J gene is TRBJ2-7, the V gene TRBV28; D is possibly TRBD2 (5 bases). The V gene's germline CDR1 is MDHEN and CDR2 SYDVKM. The CDR3 covers 14 residues. Trimming pared 3 bases from V and 4 bases from J, leaving 13 bases between. The DNA of the CDR3 is TGTGCCAGCAGTTTGGCGCAGGAGCGGTACGAGCAGTACTTC. Translated: CASSLAQERYEQYF.

In this sample, this clonotype turned up many times. This chain links TRBV10-3 with TRBJ1-5; TRBD1 matches 9 bases. CDR1 and CDR2 from the germline V gene are ENHRY and SYGVKD. The CDR3 spans 15 residues. Losses at the gene ends were 0 bases for V and 6 bases for J; bases not matched to a gene: 3. The CDR3 DNA follows: TGTGCCATCAGTGAGTCCGGGACAGGGACTCAGCCCCAGCATTTT. It translates to CAISESGTGTQPQHF.

This clonotype showed up many times. The genes are TRBV6-2 or TRBV6-3 and TRBJ2-7; D may be TRBD1 (6 bases). Germline CDR1 reads MNHEY; CDR2 reads SVGEGT. CDR3 length: 15 residues. Trimming shortened V by 1 base and J by 2 bases, and 12 bases separated the two germline ends. Written as DNA, the CDR3 is TGTGCCAGCAGTTACTTTTCAACAGGGACCTACGAGCAGTACTTC. Protein sequence: CASSYFSTGTYEQYF.

This clonotype was found many times. The genes are TRBV2 and TRBJ2-2; D call uncertain. The V end was cut by 0 bases, the J end by 7 bases, with 9 bases between. Per germline, CDR1 SNHLY and CDR2 FYNNEI. The length of the CDR3 is 14 residues. CDR3 DNA: TGTGCCAGCAGTGAAGCGGGTAGAGTCGGGGAGCTGTTTTTT. It specifies CASSEAGRVGELFF.

Many counts were recorded for this clonotype. This chain joins TRBV20-1 and TRBJ2-7, with TRBD1 as a possible D gene (5 bases). V lost 7 bases and J lost 2, with 9 bases in between. Looked up from germline, CDR1 is DFQATT and CDR2 is SNEGSKA (reference sequence). The CDR3 extends over 11 amino acids. The chain's CDR3 is CSGRATYEQYF. CDR3 bases: TGCAGTGGCAGGGCAACCTACGAGCAGTACTTC.

In its sample, this clonotype was seen many times. V and J are TRBV29-1 and TRBJ1-5, with a tentative D call TRBD1 (6 bases). The CDR3 has 13 amino acids. Germline CDR1 SQVTM, CDR2 ANQGSEA. V was pared by 7 bases and J by 3 bases, with 13 bases between. CDR3 nucleotide sequence: TGCAGCGCGTGGACAGCACCCAATCAGCCCCAGCATTTT. It yields the protein CSAWTAPNQPQHF.

In its sample, this clonotype was seen a few times. The chain has TRBV20-1 and TRBJ1-5; D might be TRBD1 (6 bases). CDR3 length equals 15 residues. Trimming shortened V by 6 bases and J by 4 bases, and 19 bases separated the two germline ends. Germline CDR1 reads DFQATT; CDR2 reads SNEGSKA (reference sequence). The CDR3 coding sequence is TGCAGTGCCAAGGAGGCCCCCCAGGGGAATCAGCCCCAGCATTTT. Encoded protein: CSAKEAPQGNQPQHF.

This clonotype has a count of ten or more. The rearrangement joins TRBV12-3 or TRBV12-4 to TRBJ2-7; TRBD1 agrees at 7 bases. The length of the CDR3 is 16 residues. V was pared by 7 bases and J by 5 bases, with 17 bases of the junction left unmatched. This CDR3 is CASTPVIGQGVDEQYF. DNA for the CDR3: TGTGCCAGCACTCCCGTCATAGGTCAGGGGGTCGACGAGCAGTACTTC.

In its sample, this clonotype was seen many times. This rearrangement joins TRBV7-2 to TRBJ1-1, with D unclear. Germline CDR1 SGHTA, CDR2 FQGNSA. The CDR3 is 13 amino acids. The ends were cut back, 1 base at V and 12 bases at J, with 15 bases in the middle. The CDR3 sequence: CASSLDPGVESFF. The DNA of the CDR3 is TGTGCCAGCAGCTTAGATCCCGGCGTCGAGTCTTTCTTT.

The chain has TRBV12-3 or TRBV12-4 and TRBJ1-1; no definite D call. CDR3 length: 11 amino acids. For the CDR3, the DNA is TGTCCCGAGGGCTGGAACACTGAAGCTTTCTTT. It is translated as CPEGWNTEAFF.

This clonotype showed up many times. J is TRBJ2-7 and V is TRBV20-1; D possibly corresponds to TRBD1 (5 bases). V lost 4 bases, J lost 5 bases, and 12 bases lay in between. Germline CDR1 is DFQATT and CDR2 is SNEGSKA (reference sequence). The CDR3 covers 12 residues. The CDR3 nucleotides read TGCAGTGCTACCGACAGTTCCAACGAGCAGTACTTC. Translation gives CSATDSSNEQYF.

V is TRBV2 and J is TRBJ2-5, with D unresolved. This CDR3 region has 15 residues. V dropped 8 bases and J dropped 5 bases, with 21 bases sitting between them. Germline CDR1 is SNHLY and CDR2 is FYNNEI. The CDR3 region has the DNA TGTGCCAGCGCGCCCGGGTCCCGGACGGCCGAGACCCAGTACTTC. Protein: CASAPGSRTAETQYF.

This clonotype was picked up many times. The genes are TRBV12-3 or TRBV12-4 and TRBJ2-7; 11 positions agree with TRBD1. The CDR3 has 15 amino acids. Unmatched junction bases numbered 3, after V lost 2 bases and J lost 3 bases. Here the CDR3 reads CASSLSGTGGYEQYF. CDR3 nucleotides: TGTGCCAGCAGTTTATCCGGGACAGGGGGCTACGAGCAGTACTTC.

The V and J genes are TRBV20-1 and TRBJ2-7; 10 nucleotides align to TRBD2. Germline trimming cut 5 bases from V and 5 bases from J; bases unmatched to any gene: 6. The germline CDR1 and CDR2 sequences are DFQATT and SNEGSKA (reference sequence). The CDR3 sequence is 13 residues long. For the CDR3, the DNA is TGCAGTGCTTGGGCCGGGACTAGCGACGAGCAGTACTTC. It specifies CSAWAGTSDEQYF.

This clonotype was counted at least ten times. The genes are TRBV9 and TRBJ1-1; 9 positions agree with TRBD1. Unmatched junction bases numbered 7, after V lost 3 bases and J lost 4 bases. This CDR3 is 15 amino acids long. Germline assignment: CDR1 SGDLS and CDR2 YYNGEE. The CDR3 loop is CASSGNRGPGTEAFF. CDR3 bases: TGTGCCAGCAGCGGGAACAGGGGGCCGGGCACTGAAGCTTTCTTT.

This clonotype has a count of ten or more. The CDR3, as DNA: TGTGCCAGCAGAGCCATCAGGGGTTCGAAGGGAAACACCATATATTTT. This gives the protein CASRAIRGSKGNTIYF. This chain links TRBV11-2 with TRBJ1-3; possibly TRBD1 for D (6 bases). V lost 6 bases and J lost 4, with 19 bases in between. Germline CDR1 is SGHAT and CDR2 is FQNNGV. This CDR3 comprises 16 residues.

This clonotype was seen ten or more times. V is TRBV12-3 or TRBV12-4 and J is TRBJ2-7, with 10 nucleotides matching TRBD1. The CDR3 contains 15 residues. The junction had 6 bases not matched to a gene; V was cut back by 4 bases and J by 3 bases. For the CDR3, the DNA is TGTGCCAGCAGTTCTCCGGGACAGGGGATCTACGAGCAGTACTTC. Translation gives CASSSPGQGIYEQYF.

This clonotype was seen at least ten times. The chain is built from TRBV6-1 and TRBJ2-2; no definite D call. The germline V gene has CDR1 MNHNS and CDR2 SASEGT. Deletions cut 4 bases from V and 1 base from J, with 10 bases between. This CDR3 contains 15 residues. The CDR3 is CASSGGRKNTGELFF. The DNA of the CDR3 is TGTGCCAGCAGTGGAGGCAGGAAGAACACCGGGGAGCTGTTTTTT.

Note on this clonotype: This sequence may be a read error, since a much larger clone differs from it by one base. The V and J genes are TRBV5-1 and TRBJ2-3, with D possibly being TRBD1 (6 bases). This CDR3 region has 17 residues. CDR1 and CDR2 from the germline V gene are SGHRS and YFSETQ. V dropped 2 bases and J dropped 0 bases, with 16 bases sitting between them. The CDR3 loop reads CASSLGGRYPSTDTQYF. Written as DNA, the CDR3 is TGCGCCAGCAGCTTAGGGGGAAGGTACCCTAGCACAGATACGCAGTATTTT.

There are a few counts of this clonotype. The chain employs TRBV27 and TRBJ2-7; the D gene is possibly TRBD2 (5 bases). Germline V gene data show CDR1 as MNHEY and CDR2 as SMNVEV (reference sequence). Deletions cut 8 bases from V and 6 bases from J, with 20 bases between. CDR3 length equals 14 residues. CDR3 region: CASRWGEGPGEQYF. In nucleotides, the CDR3 is TGTGCCAGCCGGTGGGGAGAGGGTCCGGGCGAGCAGTACTTC.

The chain combines TRBV6-1 with TRBJ1-2, with a weak D call TRBD1 (6 bases). The CDR3 length is 15 residues. Germline V gene data show CDR1 as MNHNS and CDR2 as SASEGT. V shed 5 bases and J shed 5 bases, with 18 bases lying between them. The DNA of the CDR3 is TGTGCCAGCAGTACCGGGACATGGGGTTCATATGGCTACACCTTC. Residues: CASSTGTWGSYGYTF.

The gene calls are TRBV27 and TRBJ1-2; 7 bases line up with TRBD1. J was trimmed by 5 bases and V by 8 bases; bases with no gene match: 5. The germline V gene encodes CDR1 MNHEY and CDR2 SMNVEV (reference sequence). The CDR3 is 12 amino acids. The CDR3 nucleotides read TGTGCCAGCCGGGGACAGAAATATGGCTACACCTTC. It encodes CASRGQKYGYTF.

This clonotype was seen at least ten times. V is TRBV2 and J is TRBJ1-1; the match to TRBD1 covers 9 bases. V lost 8 bases to trimming and J lost 1 base; unmatched junction nucleotides: 5. The germline gives CDR1 SNHLY, CDR2 FYNNEI. The CDR3 covers 14 residues. In DNA form, the CDR3 reads TGTGCCAGCCCGCCGGACAGGGGGAACACTGAAGCTTTCTTT. Residues: CASPPDRGNTEAFF. Together with reference TRBV2 and TRBJ1-1, the CDR3 gives the full variable domain: EPEVTQTPSHQVTQMGQEVILRCVPISNHLYFYWYRQILGQKVEFLVSFYNNEISEKSEIFDDQFSVERPDGSNFTLKIRSTKLEDSAMYFCASPPDRGNTEAFFGQGTRLTVV.

The chain combines TRBV27 with TRBJ2-6; TRBD2 is a possible D gene (5 bases). In germline, CDR1 is MNHEY, CDR2 SMNVEV (reference sequence). CDR3 length equals 16 residues. V lost 7 bases and J lost 2, with 15 bases in between. The CDR3 sequence is CASTRFGVTGANVLTF. The CDR3 DNA is TGTGCCAGCACACGCTTCGGGGTAACTGGGGCCAACGTCCTGACTTTC.

The sample holds many counts of this clonotype. This chain links TRBV4-3 with TRBJ2-5, with D hard to call. Germline CDR1 and CDR2: LGHNA and YSLEER. CDR3 length equals 14 residues. V dropped 0 bases and J dropped 1 base, with 6 bases sitting between them. The CDR3 DNA follows: TGCGCCAGCAGCCAAGAAGTAAGCCAAGAGACCCAGTACTTC. This translates into CASSQEVSQETQYF.

This clonotype was observed at least ten times. The V gene is TRBV7-3, the J gene TRBJ1-5; weak D call: TRBD1 (6 bases). Germline CDR1 SGHTA, CDR2 FQGTGA. The CDR3 length is 15 residues. V shed 3 bases and J shed 7 bases, with 16 bases lying between them. The CDR3 is CASSFRRGPTQPQHF. The CDR3 nucleotides read TGTGCCAGCAGCTTTAGACGGGGGCCTACGCAGCCCCAGCATTTT.

This clonotype has a handful of counts. The chain employs TRBV16 and TRBJ2-4; TRBD2 might be the D (5 bases). The CDR3 extends over 17 amino acids. Trimming stripped 4 bases from V and 3 bases from J, with 19 bases between. Germline assignment: CDR1 KGHSY and CDR2 FQNENV. CDR3 DNA: TGTGCCAGCAGCCCCGGAGGCCTAGCAGTAGGCAAAAACATTCAGTACTTC. It translates to CASSPGGLAVGKNIQYF.